Below are 18 T cell receptor beta chains sequenced from a single sample in a study of blood T cell repertoires in COVID-19. Clones were read by immunoSEQ multiplex PCR, and TCRdb kept only the in-frame ones, dropping some. The sample lists under 100,000 clones, approximately 84% seen once, with around 25% in the top ten. Sequenced sample: peripheral blood. Receptor source: a man aged 80 or over with active or convalescent COVID-19.

This chain joins TRBV6-5 and TRBJ2-2; D perhaps matches TRBD1 (6 bases). In germline, CDR1 is MNHEY, CDR2 SVGAGI. The germline V and J ends were trimmed by 6 bases and 2 bases, with 10 bases remaining between them. The CDR3 runs to 14 residues. The CDR3 loop is CASSGQINTGELFF. The CDR3, as DNA: TGTGCCAGCAGCGGACAGATAAACACCGGGGAGCTGTTTTTT.

V usage is TRBV27 and J usage is TRBJ2-7; 10 bases are shared with TRBD2. This CDR3 has 14 amino acids. Unmatched junction bases numbered 8, after V lost 6 bases and J lost 6 bases. The germline V gene encodes CDR1 MNHEY and CDR2 SMNVEV (reference sequence). CDR3 nucleotide sequence: TGTGCCAGCAGGCGTCCGGGACTAGCGTCCGAGCAGTACTTC. It translates to CASRRPGLASEQYF.

The rearrangement links TRBV7-2 to TRBJ2-7, with 8 bases lining up with TRBD1. Germline V gene sequence: CDR1 SGHTA, CDR2 FQGNSA. V shed 5 bases, J shed 3 bases, and the junction held 9 bases outside the gene matches. CDR3 length: 15 residues. This chain's CDR3 is CASSISHRGFYEQYF. In nucleotides, the CDR3 is TGTGCCAGCAGCATATCCCACAGGGGGTTCTACGAGCAGTACTTC.

This sequence joins TRBV27 and TRBJ2-7; 9 bases match TRBD1. The germline V gene has CDR1 MNHEY and CDR2 SMNVEV (reference sequence). CDR3 size: 14 residues. V lost 2 bases to trimming and J lost 3 bases; unmatched junction nucleotides: 2. The DNA of the CDR3 is TGTGCCAGCAGTTTAGTGGGACAGGGCTACGAGCAGTACTTC. Its protein is CASSLVGQGYEQYF.

The table lists this clone with a few counts. V is TRBV5-4 and J is TRBJ1-1; D uncertain. Germline V gives CDR1 SGHNT, CDR2 YYREEE (reference sequence). This CDR3 spans 13 amino acids. V shed 2 bases and J shed 1 base, with 6 bases lying between them. Here the CDR3 reads CASSLLGNTEAFF. The CDR3 DNA is TGTGCCAGCAGCTTACTCGGGAACACTGAAGCTTTCTTT. Looking up the rest from reference TRBV5-4 and TRBJ1-1 gives the full variable domain: ETGVTQSPTHLIKTRGQQVTLRCSSQSGHNTVSWYQQALGQGPQFIFQYYREEENGRGNFPPRFSGLQFPNYSSELNVNALELDDSALYLCASSLLGNTEAFFGQGTRLTVV.

V is TRBV19 and J is TRBJ1-4; 7 bases are a match to TRBD1. V gave up 4 bases and J gave up 7 bases; unmatched junction bases: 9. The CDR3 consists of 15 residues. Germline CDR1 is LNHDA and CDR2 is SQIVND (reference sequence). The CDR3 protein is CASSTQQGTSEKLFF. CDR3 nucleotide sequence: TGTGCCAGTAGTACCCAACAGGGGACGAGTGAAAAACTGTTTTTT.

J is TRBJ1-3 and V is TRBV18; 9 positions match TRBD1. This CDR3 is built from 16 residues. Germline V gene sequence: CDR1 KGHSH, CDR2 LQKENI. J was trimmed by 2 bases and V by 6 bases; bases with no gene match: 8. The CDR3 loop reads CASSPGTGRTGNTIYF. The CDR3 DNA follows: TGTGCCAGCTCCCCTGGGACAGGGAGGACTGGAAACACCATATATTTT.

Here the CDR3 reads CASSLETGEVYGYTF. DNA of the CDR3: TGTGCCAGCTCACTCGAGACAGGGGAAGTCTATGGCTACACCTTC. The chain combines TRBV18 with TRBJ1-2; 8 bases match TRBD1. The V segment lost 4 bases and the J segment 4 bases; nucleotides outside the gene matches: 8. The germline V gene encodes CDR1 KGHSH and CDR2 LQKENI. The CDR3 totals 15 residues. The full variable domain, with the rest looked up from reference TRBV18 and TRBJ1-2, is NAGVMQNPRHLVRRRGQEARLRCSPMKGHSHVYWYRQLPEEGLKFMVYLQKENIIDESGMPKERFSAEFPKEGPSILRIQQVVRGDSAAYFCASSLETGEVYGYTFGSGTRLTVV.

The V call is TRBV19, the J call TRBJ2-2; TRBD1 aligns across 8 bases. The CDR3 spans 16 residues. Germline values: CDR1 LNHDA, CDR2 SQIVND (reference sequence). Losses at the gene ends were 7 bases for V and 7 bases for J; bases not matched to a gene: 14. CDR3 nucleotides: TGTGCCAGTAATGGGGGAGTCACAGGGGGAATCGGGGAGCTGTTTTTT. This translates into CASNGGVTGGIGELFF.

The rearrangement uses TRBV10-3 and TRBJ1-2; weak D call: TRBD1 (6 bases). The CDR3 is 14 amino acids. Deletions cut 0 bases from V and 7 bases from J, with 12 bases between. Germline assignment: CDR1 ENHRY and CDR2 SYGVKD. CDR3 nucleotide sequence: TGTGCCATCAGTGAGTCCAGGGGTGGAGGTGGCTACACCTTC. Its translation: CAISESRGGGGYTF.

Points on this clone: It may be a read error: a sequence one base away is much more abundant. The sample carries other DNA sequences with the same CDR3. This chain links TRBV5-1 with TRBJ2-7, with 8 positions matching TRBD2. The CDR3 extends over 14 amino acids. Germline assignment: CDR1 SGHRS and CDR2 YFSETQ. The CDR3, as DNA: TGCGCCAGCAGCGCAGGACTAGCTTCCTACGAACAGTACTTC. It codes for CASSAGLASYEQYF.

The sample holds one count of this clone. This CDR3 is CAIEGDYGYTF. Written as DNA, the CDR3 is TGTGCCATCGAGGGCGACTATGGCTACACCTTC. V gene TRBV28 combines with J gene TRBJ1-2; D not certain. The CDR3 runs to 11 residues. Trimming stripped 10 bases from V and 3 bases from J, with 9 bases between. CDR1 and CDR2 (germline): MDHEN, SYDVKM.

The rearrangement links TRBV5-1 to TRBJ2-2; 7 nucleotides agree with TRBD1. CDR1 SGHRS and CDR2 YFSETQ come from the germline V gene. The J segment lost 3 bases and the V segment lost 4 bases, leaving 9 bases of the junction unmatched. This CDR3 is 16 amino acids long. The CDR3 protein is CASSLTSGGDTGELFF. CDR3 nucleotides: TGCGCCAGCAGCCTAACCTCAGGGGGAGACACCGGGGAGCTGTTTTTT.

The chain combines TRBV12-5 with TRBJ1-1; D might be TRBD1 (6 bases). Per germline, CDR1 LGHNT and CDR2 FRNRAP. Trimming left V 5 bases short and J 1 base short, with 11 bases between. CDR3 size: 14 residues. The CDR3 is CASGPDRRNTEAFF. The DNA of the CDR3 is TGTGCTAGTGGTCCCGACAGGCGGAACACTGAAGCTTTCTTT. Combining the CDR3 with reference TRBV12-5 and TRBJ1-1 gives the whole variable domain DARVTQTPRHKVTEMGQEVTMRCQPILGHNTVFWYRQTMMQGLELLAYFRNRAPLDDSGMPKDRFSAEMPDATLATLKIQPSEPRDSAVYFCASGPDRRNTEAFFGQGTRLTVV.

The rearrangement uses TRBV11-3 and TRBJ2-5; no clear D. The CDR3 is 12 amino acids. Germline assignment: CDR1 SGHNT and CDR2 YENEEA. Trimming took 2 bases from V and 5 from J, leaving 6 bases between them. CDR3 sequence (DNA): TGTGCCAGCAGCTTATCCGGGGAGACCCAGTACTTC. It encodes CASSLSGETQYF.

CDR3 amino acids: CTSSQDRTSGGGTQYF. CDR3 bases: TGCACCAGCAGCCAAGATCGGACTAGCGGGGGGGGGACCCAGTACTTC. This chain joins TRBV1 and TRBJ2-5; the tabulated D call, TRBD2, remains unverified against the DNA. TRBV1 is deemed a pseudogene. The CDR3 runs to 16 residues.

The table lists this clone with a count of one. This chain connects TRBV4-3 to TRBJ2-2; TRBD1 matches 7 bases. The CDR3 runs 17 residues. The germline CDR1 and CDR2 sequences are LGHNA and YSLEER. V shed 0 bases, J shed 1 base, and the junction held 5 bases outside the gene matches. The CDR3 DNA reads TGCGCCAGCAGCCAAGAGGACAGGACAGGGAACACCGGGGAGCTGTTTTTT. Its translation is CASSQEDRTGNTGELFF.

The V gene is TRBV7-9, the J gene TRBJ2-1, with 8 bases identical to TRBD2. The junction had 5 bases not matched to a gene; V was cut back by 3 bases and J by 7 bases. Germline values: CDR1 SEHNR, CDR2 FQNEAQ (reference sequence). CDR3 length: 14 residues. The CDR3 coding sequence is TGTGCCAGCAGCTTCGGGGGGGATGGAAATGAGCAGTTCTTC. Protein sequence: CASSFGGDGNEQFF.